This TCR beta chain was observed in a study of shared T cell receptors in the human thymus. Looked up from germline, CDR1 is SGHAT and CDR2 is FQNNGV. Trimming took 1 base from V and 6 from J; bases not matched to a gene: 4. The CDR3 is 14 residues long. Method: immunoSEQ multiplex PCR; TCRdb's copy keeps in-frame clones and lacks some. The table lists approximately 760,000 clones, approximately 85% of them singletons. The data were also submitted as part of a second study, on human thymus T cells. That investigation notes: Having surgery to correct congenital heart defects, healthy Finnish infants acted as the donors. Related research has reported that thymic repertoires overlap highly among unrelated individuals.

The sequenced sample consisted of thymocytes. The chain couples TRBV11-2 to TRBJ2-7; 9 bases agree with TRBD1. The source of this sequence is a girl in the first two years of life with a congenital heart defect. CDR3 coding DNA: TGTGCCAGCAGCTTAGGGACAGGGGCCTCCGAGCAGTACTTC. As protein: CASSLGTGASEQYF.